This T cell receptor (beta chain) stems from a study of beta chain features in type 1 diabetes. Study-wide context: There was similarity between patients and healthy donors in age, gender and cell yields.

The investigators reverse transcribed all of the isolated RNA, so they sequenced expressed TCRB transcripts. Clones were sequenced by immunoSEQ multiplex PCR, and TCRdb holds only the in-frame ones, with some missing. The sample records 630,000 or so clones, more than 12% being singletons. V shed 6 bases and J 4 bases; nucleotides not matched to a gene: 7. Germline CDR1 MNHEY, CDR2 SVGAGI. This CDR3 comprises 15 residues. Every single donor gave one heparinised blood draw, and these averaged about 120 mL. CD45RO/CCR7/CD25/CD127/CD95/CD27 staining was used to isolate CD4+ naive, central memory, regulatory and stem cell-like memory cells by sorting. This clone occurred a few times. The antigen is undetermined. Study-level results: Patients with type 1 diabetes carried fewer insertions and had more deletions at their VDJ junctions. Among patients with Type 1 diabetes, TCRB CDR3s were moderately but significantly shorter in every one of the four CD4+ subsets.

The origin of this receptor is a man between 18 and 29 years old with type 1 diabetes. This sequence joins TRBV6-5 and TRBJ2-5; 11 bases fit TRBD2. The specimen sequenced was naive CD4+ T cells from blood. CDR3 sequence reads: CASRRTSGLGETQYF. CDR3 coding DNA: TGTGCCAGCAGGCGGACTAGCGGGTTGGGAGAGACCCAGTACTTC.